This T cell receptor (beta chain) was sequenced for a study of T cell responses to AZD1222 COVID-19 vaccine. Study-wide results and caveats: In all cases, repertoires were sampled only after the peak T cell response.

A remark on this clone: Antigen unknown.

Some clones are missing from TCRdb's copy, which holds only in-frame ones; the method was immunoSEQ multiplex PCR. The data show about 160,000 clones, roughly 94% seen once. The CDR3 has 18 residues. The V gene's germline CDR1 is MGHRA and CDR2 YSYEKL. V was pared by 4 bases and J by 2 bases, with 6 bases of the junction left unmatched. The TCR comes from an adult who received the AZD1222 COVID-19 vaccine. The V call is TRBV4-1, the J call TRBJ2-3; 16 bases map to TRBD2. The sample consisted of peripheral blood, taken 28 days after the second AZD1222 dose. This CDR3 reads CASSRGLAGGPATDTQYF. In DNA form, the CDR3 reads TGCGCCAGCAGCCGGGGACTAGCGGGAGGGCCCGCCACAGATACGCAGTATTTT.